The entry that follows covers one TCR beta chain sequence. Its matching antigen is unknown. The V gene end was trimmed by 6 bases and the J gene end by 0 bases; junction bases not matched to a gene: 12. The V gene's germline CDR1 is SGHNT and CDR2 YYREEE (reference sequence). The CDR3 length is 17 residues. This entry belongs to a study of cytomegalovirus exposure and HLA in healthy donors. In the PCR, 60 Vbeta and 13 Jbeta primers were used. Assay used: immunoSEQ multiplex PCR; TCRdb lists only in-frame clones, some missing. The data contain about 140,000 clones, approximately 77% of them seen just once; the ten biggest clones take up 2% to 2.5%. Study observations and caveats: A further, later analysis showed that HLA-associated TCR beta chains (compared with equally common others) were more clonally expanded. Evidence from a later analysis indicated that most CMV-associated TCR beta chains looked HLA-restricted. As immune exposure information, only CMV serostatus was available. Follow-up analysis later connected one missense variant in DCLRE1C with trimming of TCR beta V- and J-genes.

The clonotype comes from a man aged 25 to 40 in good health and CMV-seronegative. The chain carries TRBV5-4 and TRBJ2-1, with 7 bases fitting TRBD1. Sequencing used PBMCs. The chain's CDR3 is CASTGSRDRISYNEQFF. CDR3 coding DNA: TGTGCCAGCACCGGCTCCCGGGACAGAATCTCCTACAATGAGCAGTTCTTC. The full variable domain, with the rest looked up from reference TRBV5-4 and TRBJ2-1, is ETGVTQSPTHLIKTRGQQVTLRCSSQSGHNTVSWYQQALGQGPQFIFQYYREEENGRGNFPPRFSGLQFPNYSSELNVNALELDDSALYLCASTGSRDRISYNEQFFGPGTRLTVL.